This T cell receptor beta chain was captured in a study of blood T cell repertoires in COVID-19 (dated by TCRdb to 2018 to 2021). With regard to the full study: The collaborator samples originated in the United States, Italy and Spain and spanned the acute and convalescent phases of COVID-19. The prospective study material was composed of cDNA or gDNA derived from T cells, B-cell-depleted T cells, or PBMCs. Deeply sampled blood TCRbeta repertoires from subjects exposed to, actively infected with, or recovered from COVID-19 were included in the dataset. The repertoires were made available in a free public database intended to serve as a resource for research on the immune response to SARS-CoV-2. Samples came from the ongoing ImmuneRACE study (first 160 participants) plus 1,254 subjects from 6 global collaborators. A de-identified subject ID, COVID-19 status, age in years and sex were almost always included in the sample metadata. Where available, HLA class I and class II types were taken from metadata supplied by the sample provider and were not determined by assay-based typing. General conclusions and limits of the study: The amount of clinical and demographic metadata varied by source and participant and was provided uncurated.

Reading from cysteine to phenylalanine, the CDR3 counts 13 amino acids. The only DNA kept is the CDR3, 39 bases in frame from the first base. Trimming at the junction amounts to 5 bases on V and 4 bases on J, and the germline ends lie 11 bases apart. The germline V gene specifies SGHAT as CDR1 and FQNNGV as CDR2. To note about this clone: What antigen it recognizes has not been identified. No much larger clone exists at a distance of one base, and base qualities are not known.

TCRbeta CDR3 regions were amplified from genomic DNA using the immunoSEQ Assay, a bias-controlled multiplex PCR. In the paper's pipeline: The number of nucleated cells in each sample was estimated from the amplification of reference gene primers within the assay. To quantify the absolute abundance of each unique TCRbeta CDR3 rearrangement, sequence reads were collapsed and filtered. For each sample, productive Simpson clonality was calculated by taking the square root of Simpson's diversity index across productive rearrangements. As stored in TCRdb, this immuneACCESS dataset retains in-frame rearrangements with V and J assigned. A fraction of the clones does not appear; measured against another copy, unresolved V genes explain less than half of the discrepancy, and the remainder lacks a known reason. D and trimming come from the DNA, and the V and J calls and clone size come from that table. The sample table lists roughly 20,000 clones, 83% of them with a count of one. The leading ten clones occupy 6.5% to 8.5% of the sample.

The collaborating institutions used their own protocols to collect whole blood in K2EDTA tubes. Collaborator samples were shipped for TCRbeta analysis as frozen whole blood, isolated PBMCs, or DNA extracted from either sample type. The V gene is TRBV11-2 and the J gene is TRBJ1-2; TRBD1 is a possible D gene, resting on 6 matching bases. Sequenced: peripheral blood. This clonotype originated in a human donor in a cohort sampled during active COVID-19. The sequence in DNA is TGTGCCAGCAGCCAGGACAGCATCTATGGCTACACCTTC. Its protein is CASSQDSIYGYTF.